The present entry profiles one T cell receptor beta chain with its context. This receptor's antigen is unknown. No qualities accompany the bases; no much larger clone lies one base away. The CDR3 numbers 14 residues from cysteine through phenylalanine. This entry keeps only the CDR3 DNA: 42 bases, framed from base 1. For CDR1 and CDR2, the germline V gene lists MDHEN and SYDVKM. A distance of 17 bases separates the germline ends of V and J, which lose 4 bases and 8 bases respectively. These data belong to a study of T cell responses to AZD1222 COVID-19 vaccine (dated by TCRdb to about 2021). The study in broad terms: AZD1222 recipients with second doses at about 4 weeks or about 12 weeks were pooled, because spike-specific TCR depth and breadth did not differ between schedules. TCR sequencing was performed for 230 to 250 trial participants, of whom 200 to 220 were given two doses of AZD1222 and 26 were given two doses of MenACWY control vaccine. Trial participants were enrolled by age into subgroups of 18-55, 56-69 and 70-plus years, and roughly 150, 30 and 60 TCR-sequenced participants, respectively, were included in these subgroups. The investigation overall reported the following: Because no samples from the day 14 peak response were available, repertoires could be characterized only after the peak T cell response. The 56-69-year group was small, and its depth increase did not reach significance, likely because of low power. Most participants were white British and females outnumbered males, and the authors suggested that clonal diversity may have been underestimated. Nearly half of unique spike-specific TCRs reportedly recognized epitopes outside regions mutated in the B.1.351 and B.1.1.7 variants. After two AZD1222 doses, both the breadth and the depth of spike-specific TCRs were significantly higher than at day 0 and than in MenACWY recipients. Conclusions about previously exposed vaccinees are limited, since just a handful of AZD1222 recipients were seropositive for SARS-CoV-2 at baseline. CD4 TCRs associated with the vaccine covered the entire spike protein, and the dominant responses were in regions 160-218 and 743-854.

The CDR3 regions of human TCRbeta chains were analyzed by immunosequencing. In the authors' own workflow: Repertoire TCRs were matched against a reference library of SARS-CoV-2-specific TCRs generated with the MIRA antigen-specificity platform. Breadth meant the fraction of unique TCRs that were SARS-CoV-2-associated, whereas depth meant the fraction of total T cells that were SARS-CoV-2-associated. Using the MIRA data, every spike-specific TCR was mapped to the spike region that the TCR reacted to and assigned to either a CD4 or a CD8 class. Log10-transformed breadth and depth values were compared by one-way ANOVA with Sidak's multiple comparisons tests. This is the immuneACCESS table as TCRdb keeps it, with only in-frame sequences that have V and J called. A part of the clones is gone; compared with another copy, unresolved V genes explain less than half, and the rest is unexplained. The V and J calls and clone size are taken from that table; D and trimming were inferred from the DNA. The sample data list some 54,000 clones, and around 90% of these were observed just once. The biggest ten clones account for under 2% of the sample.

The sample's time point, from its label and the paper: baseline before first vaccination. The vaccinee samples were drawn from two UK trials, COV001 and COV002, one of which was a single-blind randomized controlled phase 2/3 trial testing AZD1222 (ChAdOx1 nCoV-19) in healthy adults. For TCRbeta chain sequencing, PBMC samples from trial participants were taken at day 0 and at day 28 after the second dose. This material consisted of peripheral blood, taken on day 0 of AZD1222 vaccination. The TCR sequence derives from an adult in good health. The receptor chain draws on TRBV28 and TRBJ1-2; a tentative D call is TRBD1 (5 bases match). The CDR3 region has the sequence CASSWGLPTGGYTF. The nucleotide sequence is given as TGTGCCAGCAGTTGGGGACTACCCACGGGCGGCTACACCTTC.